This T cell receptor beta chain was sequenced during a study of cytotoxic CD8 clonotypes in ibrutinib-treated CLL. General observations from the study: Clonality at baseline surpassed age-matched healthy donors and tracked circulating CD8+ T-cell counts.

A remark on this clone: What it binds is not known.

V lost 5 bases to trimming and J lost 5 bases, with 8 bases between them. CDR3 length equals 12 residues. Per the germline V gene, CDR1 is LNHNV and CDR2 is YYDKDF (reference sequence). Sequenced by immunoSEQ multiplex PCR; TCRdb stores in-frame clones only, minus some. The sample shows roughly 51,000 clones, about half of them seen only once. The specimen was PBMCs, collected after 12 months of ibrutinib treatment. This TCR was recovered from a human donor with chronic lymphocytic leukemia. V and J are TRBV15 and TRBJ2-3, with a tentative D call TRBD2 (6 bases). The CDR3 loop is CATSPGGDTQYF. Written as DNA, the CDR3 is TGTGCCACCAGCCCCGGGGGAGATACGCAGTATTTT.